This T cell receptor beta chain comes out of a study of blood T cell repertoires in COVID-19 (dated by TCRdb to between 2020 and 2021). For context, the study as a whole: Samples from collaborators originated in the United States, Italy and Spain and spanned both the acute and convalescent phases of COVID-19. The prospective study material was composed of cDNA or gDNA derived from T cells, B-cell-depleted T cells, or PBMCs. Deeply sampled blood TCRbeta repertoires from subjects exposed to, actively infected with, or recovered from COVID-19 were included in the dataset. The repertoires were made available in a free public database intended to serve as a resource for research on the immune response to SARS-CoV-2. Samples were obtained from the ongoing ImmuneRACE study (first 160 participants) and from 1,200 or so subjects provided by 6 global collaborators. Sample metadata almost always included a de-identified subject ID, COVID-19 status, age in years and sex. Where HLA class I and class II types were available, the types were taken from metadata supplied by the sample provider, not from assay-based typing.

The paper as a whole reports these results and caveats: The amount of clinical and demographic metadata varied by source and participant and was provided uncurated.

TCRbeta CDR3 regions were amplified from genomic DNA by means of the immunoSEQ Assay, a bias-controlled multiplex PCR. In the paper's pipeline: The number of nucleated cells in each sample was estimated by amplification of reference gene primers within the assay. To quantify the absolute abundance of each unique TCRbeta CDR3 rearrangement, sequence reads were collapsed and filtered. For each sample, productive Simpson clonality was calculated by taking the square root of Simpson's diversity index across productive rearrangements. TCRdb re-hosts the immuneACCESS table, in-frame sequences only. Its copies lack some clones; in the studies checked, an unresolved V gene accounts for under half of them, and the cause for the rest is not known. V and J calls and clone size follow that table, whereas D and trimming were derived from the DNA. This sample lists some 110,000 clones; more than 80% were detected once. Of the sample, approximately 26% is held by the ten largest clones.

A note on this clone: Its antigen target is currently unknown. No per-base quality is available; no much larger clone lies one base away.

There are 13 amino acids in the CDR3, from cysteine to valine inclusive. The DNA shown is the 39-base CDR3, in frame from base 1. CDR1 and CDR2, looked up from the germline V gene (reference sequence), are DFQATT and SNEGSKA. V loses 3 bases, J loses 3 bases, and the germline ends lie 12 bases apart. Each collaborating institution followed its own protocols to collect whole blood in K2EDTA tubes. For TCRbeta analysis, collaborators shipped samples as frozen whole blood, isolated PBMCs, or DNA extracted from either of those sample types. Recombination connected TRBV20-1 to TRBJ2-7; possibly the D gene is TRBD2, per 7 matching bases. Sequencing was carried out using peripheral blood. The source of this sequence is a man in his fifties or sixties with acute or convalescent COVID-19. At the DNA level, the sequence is TGCAGTGCTAGTGAGGGGGGGAGCTACGAGCAGTACGTC. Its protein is CSASEGGSYEQYV.